The next 3 T cell receptor beta chains were all read from a single sample in a study of identifying expanded T cells in peripheral blood. Sequencing used immunoSEQ multiplex PCR; TCRdb keeps in-frame clones, though not all of them. The sample yields around 47,000 clones, roughly 80% seen once. The sample taken for sequencing was blood. These receptor sequences come from a person aged 18 to 70 in good health.

This chain joins TRBV6-6 and TRBJ2-5; D might be TRBD2 (6 bases). Germline V gene sequence: CDR1 MNHNY, CDR2 SVGAGI (reference sequence). The CDR3 totals 13 residues. Trimming stripped 6 bases from V and 2 bases from J, with 10 bases between. The CDR3 DNA is TGTGCCAGCAGACTGGGACTTCAAGAGACCCAGTACTTC. Its translation: CASRLGLQETQYF.

The chain is built from TRBV6-5 and TRBJ1-4; no clear D. This CDR3 has 14 amino acids. Germline CDR1 MNHEY, CDR2 SVGAGI. V lost 5 bases and J 7 bases, leaving 14 bases between the germline ends. The DNA of the CDR3 is TGTGCCAGCAGTCCACAGTTTGGTATTGAAAAACTGTTTTTT. Translation: CASSPQFGIEKLFF.

The chain joins TRBV28 to TRBJ1-4; a possible D gene is TRBD1 (5 bases). CDR3 length: 15 residues. Germline CDR1 MDHEN, CDR2 SYDVKM. V was cut by 3 bases and J by 6 bases, with 14 bases left in between. The CDR3 DNA is TGTGCCAGCAGTTTGGGGCAAGGGGAGTATGAAAAACTGTTTTTT. Amino acids: CASSLGQGEYEKLFF.